This entry lists 19 T cell receptor beta chains sequenced from one sample in a study of CD8+ T cells in alopecia areata. Extracted RNA was reverse transcribed, and the resulting cDNA served as sequencing template. The data were produced by immunoSEQ multiplex PCR, yet TCRdb's version contains in-frame clones alone and is incomplete. The sample holds nearly 110,000 clones, 84% seen once. The treatment was: oral pan-JAK inhibitor, 5-10 mg twice daily. This specimen was CD8+ T cells sorted from blood, taken at week 24, from a patient treated with tofacitinib. The origin of the receptors is a human donor with alopecia areata.

V and J are TRBV5-1 and TRBJ1-1; 9 positions agree with TRBD1. The trim removed 4 bases at V and 3 bases at J, leaving 13 bases unmatched. CDR1 is SGHRS, CDR2 YFSETQ, per germline. The CDR3 loop spans 17 amino acids. DNA for the CDR3: TGCGCCAGCAGCGCCGGGACAGGGTCACGTCAGGACACTGAAGCTTTCTTT. It encodes CASSAGTGSRQDTEAFF. The full variable domain, its missing parts supplied by reference TRBV5-1 and TRBJ1-1, is KAGVTQTPRYLIKTRGQQVTLSCSPISGHRSVSWYQQTPGQGLQFLFEYFSETQRNKGNFPGRFSGRQFSNSRSEMNVSTLELGDSALYLCASSAGTGSRQDTEAFFGQGTRLTVV.

V is TRBV5-1 and J is TRBJ2-1; perhaps TRBD2 as D (5 bases). V gave up 1 base and J gave up 0 bases, with 11 bases separating them. Germline V gene sequence: CDR1 SGHRS, CDR2 YFSETQ. CDR3 length equals 16 residues. As DNA, the CDR3 is TGCGCCAGCAGCTTGAATCCGGGGATCTCCTACAATGAGCAGTTCTTC. It specifies CASSLNPGISYNEQFF.

This clone was seen a single time. V is TRBV9 and J is TRBJ2-5; 10 bases map to TRBD1. Trimming cost V 3 bases and J 5 bases; bases outside gene matches: 7. CDR3 length: 15 residues. Germline loops: CDR1 SGDLS, CDR2 YYNGEE. CDR3 nucleotide sequence: TGTGCCAGCAGCGGACAGACAGGGGGCTGGGAGACCCAGTACTTC. It translates to CASSGQTGGWETQYF.

The gene calls are TRBV29-1 and TRBJ1-6, with D possibly TRBD1 on 6 matching bases. V gave up 7 bases and J gave up 7 bases, with 14 bases separating them. The CDR3 is 13 amino acids. Germline V gene data show CDR1 as SQVTM and CDR2 as ANQGSEA. CDR3 nucleotides: TGCAGCGCGAGACAGGCACCAAATTCACCCCTCCACTTT. This gives the protein CSARQAPNSPLHF.

The genes are TRBV2 and TRBJ1-2; D not certain. Trimming shortened V by 2 bases and J by 3 bases, and 7 bases separated the two germline ends. In germline, CDR1 is SNHLY, CDR2 FYNNEI. The CDR3 has 13 amino acids. In DNA form, the CDR3 reads TGTGCCAGCAGTGAAAGGGTCGACTATGGCTACACCTTC. It yields the protein CASSERVDYGYTF.

The rearrangement uses TRBV7-6 and TRBJ2-3; D is possibly TRBD1 or TRBD2 (5 bases each). V was pared by 5 bases and J by 5 bases, with 14 bases between. CDR1 SGHVS and CDR2 FNYEAQ come from the germline V gene. The CDR3 runs to 14 residues. In DNA, the CDR3 is TGTGCCAGCAGCCTCGGGACGGCGGGAGATACGCAGTATTTT. It codes for CASSLGTAGDTQYF.

The rearrangement uses TRBV7-2 and TRBJ2-5; D is uncertain. Looked up from germline, CDR1 is SGHTA and CDR2 is FQGNSA. The V and J ends lost 4 bases and 2 bases respectively, with 17 bases between them. This CDR3 is built from 16 residues. CDR3 sequence (DNA): TGTGCCAGCAGCTCCCCTCCCCGGAATCGACAAGAGACCCAGTACTTC. Its translation is CASSSPPRNRQETQYF.

The chain has TRBV30 and TRBJ2-1; 7 bases fit TRBD1. CDR3 size: 11 residues. CDR1 GTSNPN and CDR2 SVGIG come from the germline V gene (reference sequence). The ends lost 8 bases at V and 9 bases at J; junction bases unmatched: 7. The CDR3 loop reads CATDRSFEQFF. In DNA form, the CDR3 reads TGTGCCACGGACAGGTCTTTTGAGCAGTTCTTC.

The chain carries TRBV25-1 and TRBJ1-1; the D gene is possibly TRBD1 (6 bases). In germline, CDR1 is MGHDK, CDR2 SYGVNS. The length of the CDR3 is 15 residues. V was cut by 2 bases and J by 6 bases, with 16 bases left in between. CDR3 in DNA: TGTGCCAGCAGTGAACGGGACACCGTAAACTCTGAAGCTTTCTTT. This sequence encodes CASSERDTVNSEAFF.

V and J are TRBV6-5 and TRBJ2-7; 9 bases are shared with TRBD2. CDR3 length equals 15 residues. From germline, CDR1 is MNHEY and CDR2 SVGAGI. With 8 bases clipped from V and 3 bases from J, the junction kept 11 bases outside the gene matches. The chain's CDR3 is CASFNLAGTLYEQYF. In nucleotides, the CDR3 is TGTGCCAGCTTCAATCTAGCGGGGACCCTCTACGAGCAGTACTTC.

This chain links TRBV27 with TRBJ2-1, with 9 bases fitting TRBD1. The CDR3 is 13 amino acids. Germline V gives CDR1 MNHEY, CDR2 SMNVEV (reference sequence). Trimming removed 4 bases from V and 8 bases from J; junction bases left unmatched: 3. CDR3 sequence: CASSWTGEDEQFF. The CDR3, as DNA: TGTGCCAGCAGTTGGACAGGGGAGGATGAGCAGTTCTTC.

The chain employs TRBV7-9 and TRBJ2-5, with D possibly being TRBD1 or TRBD2 (5 bases each). Germline V gives CDR1 SEHNR, CDR2 FQNEAQ (reference sequence). The CDR3 has 16 residues. The V end was cut by 0 bases, the J end by 0 bases, with 11 bases between. Here the CDR3 DNA reads TGTGCCAGCAGCTTAGCGGACTGGGGGTACCAAGAGACCCAGTACTTC. Its protein product is CASSLADWGYQETQYF.

The chain combines TRBV13 with TRBJ2-1; 8 bases are shared with TRBD1. After removal of 4 bases from V and 1 base from J, the junction contained 3 bases not matched to a gene. This CDR3 spans 15 amino acids. The germline V gene encodes CDR1 PRHDT and CDR2 FYEKMQ (reference sequence). The CDR3 DNA follows: TGTGCCAGCAGCTCGACAGGGGAGTCCTACAATGAGCAGTTCTTC. It translates to CASSSTGESYNEQFF.

The chain has TRBV7-2 and TRBJ2-2; 7 nucleotides agree with TRBD2. V shed 2 bases, J shed 6 bases, and the junction held 12 bases outside the gene matches. Germline CDR1 reads SGHTA; CDR2 reads FQGNSA. The CDR3 loop spans 17 amino acids. The CDR3 DNA reads as TGTGCCAGCAGCTTATTCCTCCCGGCGGGGGAAGCCGGGGAGCTGTTTTTT. Amino acids: CASSLFLPAGEAGELFF.

The chain links TRBV7-2 to TRBJ2-1, with 10 bases identical to TRBD2. Per germline, CDR1 SGHTA and CDR2 FQGNSA. The CDR3 consists of 15 residues. V trimming: 6 bases; J trimming: 1 base; junction bases outside the gene matches: 3. CDR3 amino acids: CASRVAGGSYNEQFF. CDR3 sequence (DNA): TGTGCCAGCAGAGTAGCGGGGGGTTCCTACAATGAGCAGTTCTTC.

This chain links TRBV19 with TRBJ1-2; no clear D gene. Germline V gene sequence: CDR1 LNHDA, CDR2 SQIVND (reference sequence). The CDR3 runs 14 residues. Trimming stripped 3 bases from V and 3 bases from J, with 11 bases between. The CDR3 loop is CASSMGSFHYGYTF. CDR3 DNA sequence: TGTGCCAGTAGTATGGGAAGCTTCCACTATGGCTACACCTTC.

The chain couples TRBV5-4 to TRBJ2-1; 7 bases line up with TRBD1. This CDR3 is built from 16 residues. Trimming removed 2 bases from V and 5 bases from J; junction bases left unmatched: 10. CDR1 SGHNT and CDR2 YYREEE come from the germline V gene (reference sequence). This chain's CDR3 is CASSFPGTAIDNEQFF. The DNA of the CDR3 is TGTGCCAGCAGCTTCCCCGGGACAGCAATCGACAATGAGCAGTTCTTC. Filled out from reference TRBV5-4 and TRBJ2-1, the complete variable domain reads ETGVTQSPTHLIKTRGQQVTLRCSSQSGHNTVSWYQQALGQGPQFIFQYYREEENGRGNFPPRFSGLQFPNYSSELNVNALELDDSALYLCASSFPGTAIDNEQFFGPGTRLTVL.

The genes are TRBV7-6 and TRBJ2-6; 12 bases are a match to TRBD1. This CDR3 has 18 amino acids. CDR1 is SGHVS, CDR2 FNYEAQ, per germline. The trim removed 1 base at V and 2 bases at J, leaving 3 bases unmatched. The CDR3 nucleotides are TGTGCCAGCAGCTTAGTGGGACAGGGGGCTCCTGGGGCCAACGTCCTGACTTTC. Translation gives CASSLVGQGAPGANVLTF.

This rearrangement joins TRBV7-2 to TRBJ2-7; D is unclear. Trimming removed 5 bases from V and 11 bases from J, with 16 bases in between. CDR1 and CDR2 from the germline V gene are SGHTA and FQGNSA. The CDR3 covers 12 residues. This CDR3 is CASSQLVRVKYF. Written as DNA, the CDR3 is TGTGCCAGCAGCCAACTGGTCCGCGTAAAGTACTTC. The full variable domain, rest sourced from reference TRBV7-2 and TRBJ2-7, is GAGVSQSPSNKVTEKGKDVELRCDPISGHTALYWYRQSLGQGLEFLIYFQGNSAPDKSGLPSDRFSAERTGGSVSTLTIQRTQQEDSAVYLCASSQLVRVKYFGPGTRLTVT.